This T cell receptor (beta chain) came from a study of blood T cells in healthy people across ages. Per the germline V gene, CDR1 is KGHDR and CDR2 is SFDVKD. The junction had 2 bases not matched to a gene; V was cut back by 5 bases and J by 8 bases. The CDR3 loop spans 12 amino acids. This clonotype was counted ten times or more. Primers used in a second PCR of about 6 to 11 cycles were a sample-barcoded 5' primer and a J-beta primer mix. MiXCR, run by TCRdb on the 5' RACE reads, gives a single entry per CDR3 protein. Altogether some 1.5 million distinct CDR3 sequences are present, roughly 27% being singletons, with the ten largest covering about 7.7%.

V usage is TRBV24-1 and J usage is TRBJ2-1, with 7 bases fitting TRBD1. The sample was blood. This clonotype was sampled from a woman aged 25 to 39 in good health. CDR3 DNA: TGTGCCACCAGTGGACAGGGCGATGAGCAGTTCTTC. The encoded protein is CATSGQGDEQFF.